The 17 T cell receptor beta chains listed next were all sequenced from one sample in a study of blood T cell repertoires in COVID-19. TCRdb's table, derived via immunoSEQ multiplex PCR, lists solely in-frame clones and lacks some. This sample has some 130,000 clones, with 80% to 90% found just once. Material: peripheral blood. The receptors stem from a man aged 50-59 years with active or convalescent COVID-19.

The chain couples TRBV18 to TRBJ1-3; 7 nucleotides line up with TRBD1. The CDR3 length is 14 residues. The V segment lost 8 bases and the J segment 3 bases; nucleotides outside the gene matches: 7. Germline V gene lookup returns CDR1 KGHSH and CDR2 LQKENI. In DNA, the CDR3 is TGTGCCAGCACAACCGACAGGGTTGGAAACACCATATATTTT. Amino acid sequence: CASTTDRVGNTIYF.

The V gene is TRBV28, the J gene TRBJ2-5, with 7 bases lining up with TRBD1. CDR1 and CDR2 (germline): MDHEN, SYDVKM. The V and J ends lost 4 bases and 2 bases, in that order; junction bases with no gene match: 7. This CDR3 comprises 15 residues. The CDR3 nucleotides are TGTGCCAGCAGTTACAGGGGAGCTCGTCAAGAGACCCAGTACTTC. It encodes CASSYRGARQETQYF.

The V call is TRBV5-6, the J call TRBJ2-7; 9 nucleotides line up with TRBD2. Looked up from germline, CDR1 is SGHDT and CDR2 is YYEEEE. V lost 3 bases to trimming and J lost 0 bases; unmatched junction nucleotides: 7. The CDR3 has 16 residues. As DNA, the CDR3 is TGTGCCAGCAGCTGGGAAGCGGGGGGCCTCTCCTACGAGCAGTACTTC. Translation: CASSWEAGGLSYEQYF.

The genes are TRBV24-1 and TRBJ2-7; tentatively, D is TRBD1 (6 bases). This CDR3 region has 13 residues. V was shortened by 4 bases and J by 3 bases, with 9 bases between the two germline ends. Germline V lookup: CDR1 KGHDR, CDR2 SFDVKD. In DNA, the CDR3 is TGTGCCACCAGTGACCTGGACAGCTACGAGCAGTACTTC. It translates to CATSDLDSYEQYF.

This chain links TRBV4-3 with TRBJ2-2; the D gene is possibly TRBD2 (6 bases). Germline CDR1 is LGHNA and CDR2 is YSLEER. The V end was cut by 3 bases, the J end by 5 bases, with 13 bases between. The CDR3 contains 15 residues. The CDR3: CASSQTGEGTGELFF. In DNA, the CDR3 is TGCGCCAGCAGCCAGACGGGGGAAGGTACCGGGGAGCTGTTTTTT.

As for this clone: Other DNA sequences in this sample translate to the same CDR3. V usage is TRBV19 and J usage is TRBJ1-6; 9 positions match TRBD1. This CDR3 is 15 amino acids long. CDR1 is LNHDA and CDR2 is SQIVND in the germline V gene (reference sequence). Losses at the gene ends were 9 bases for V and 1 base for J; bases not matched to a gene: 4. The CDR3 reads CASSGQGSYNSPLHF. The CDR3 bases are TGTGCCAGCTCGGGACAGGGTTCCTATAATTCACCCCTCCACTTT. Full variable domain (rest looked up from reference TRBV19 and TRBJ1-6): DGGITQSPKYLFRKEGQNVTLSCEQNLNHDAMYWYRQDPGQGLRLIYYSQIVNDFQKGDIAEGYSVSREKKESFPLTVTSAQKNPTAFYLCASSGQGSYNSPLHFGNGTRLTVT.

This clone was seen more than once but under ten times. This chain connects TRBV6-5 to TRBJ1-2; possibly TRBD1 for D (6 bases). There are 13 residues in the CDR3. The V and J ends lost 6 bases and 7 bases respectively, with 15 bases between them. Germline V gives CDR1 MNHEY, CDR2 SVGAGI. CDR3 sequence: CASRGHPSGGYTF. In nucleotides, the CDR3 is TGTGCCAGCAGGGGACACCCATCGGGTGGCTACACCTTC.

The CDR3 DNA follows: TGTGCCAGTAATTCCCCCGACAGACACTATGGCTACACCTTC. Amino acid sequence: CASNSPDRHYGYTF. The genes are TRBV19 and TRBJ1-2, with D perhaps TRBD1 (5 bases). Germline V gene sequence: CDR1 LNHDA, CDR2 SQIVND (reference sequence). The CDR3 has 14 amino acids. Deletions cut 7 bases from V and 3 bases from J, with 15 bases between. Using reference TRBV19 and TRBJ1-2 for the parts outside the CDR3, the full variable domain is DGGITQSPKYLFRKEGQNVTLSCEQNLNHDAMYWYRQDPGQGLRLIYYSQIVNDFQKGDIAEGYSVSREKKESFPLTVTSAQKNPTAFYLCASNSPDRHYGYTFGSGTRLTVV.

CDR3 in amino acids: CAARSSGANVLTF. The CDR3 DNA reads TGTGCCGCCAGAAGCTCTGGGGCCAACGTCCTGACTTTC. The chain combines TRBV28 with TRBJ2-6; D gene ambiguous. The CDR3 covers 13 residues. The germline CDR1 and CDR2 sequences are MDHEN and SYDVKM. V gave up 11 bases and J gave up 0 bases, with 8 bases separating them.

This clone appeared a single time. The V gene is TRBV6-5, the J gene TRBJ1-1; D is perhaps TRBD1 (5 bases). The V and J ends lost 2 bases and 2 bases respectively, with 12 bases between them. Germline V lookup: CDR1 MNHEY, CDR2 SVGAGI. The CDR3 totals 15 residues. Here the CDR3 DNA reads TGTGCCAGCAGTTACCGCAGGGTGGCAAACACTGAAGCTTTCTTT. Encoded protein: CASSYRRVANTEAFF.

In the case of this clone: The same CDR3 can be traced to other DNA sequences in this sample. The DNA for the CDR3 is TGTGCCAGTGGTAGGGGCTACGAGCAGTACTTC. Encoded protein: CASGRGYEQYF. The chain carries TRBV6-5 and TRBJ2-7, with D perhaps TRBD1 (5 bases). The germline CDR1 and CDR2 sequences are MNHEY and SVGAGI. V was shortened by 9 bases and J by 3 bases, with 9 bases between the two germline ends. This CDR3 comprises 11 residues.

This clone was seen repeatedly, ten times or more. This chain joins TRBV2 and TRBJ1-2; possible D gene TRBD1, 6 bases. V was trimmed by 3 bases and J by 4 bases, leaving 9 bases between them. CDR1 and CDR2 from the germline V gene are SNHLY and FYNNEI. The CDR3 is 13 amino acids. The DNA for the CDR3 is TGTGCCAGCAGTGAGGACAGTTCCTATGGCTACACCTTC. This translates into CASSEDSSYGYTF.

This rearrangement joins TRBV28 to TRBJ1-3, with 9 bases fitting TRBD1. The CDR3 sequence is 14 residues long. The J segment lost 5 bases and the V segment lost 6 bases, leaving 5 bases of the junction unmatched. Germline-derived CDR1 and CDR2 are MDHEN and SYDVKM. CDR3 DNA sequence: TGTGCCAGCAGAACAGGGGGCTATAGAAACACCATATATTTT. Protein sequence: CASRTGGYRNTIYF.

The V and J genes are TRBV2 and TRBJ2-1, with TRBD2 matching over 12 bases. The junction had 6 bases not matched to a gene; V was cut back by 3 bases and J by 12 bases. Per the germline V gene, CDR1 is SNHLY and CDR2 is FYNNEI. The CDR3 is 14 residues long. The CDR3 DNA reads TGTGCCAGCAGTGAGACTAGCGGGAGTCTCGGGCAGTTCTTC. It yields the protein CASSETSGSLGQFF.

V gene TRBV6-4 combines with J gene TRBJ2-1; D call uncertain. Trimming removed 6 bases at V and 4 bases at J, with 13 bases between. This CDR3 comprises 14 residues. Germline CDR1 and CDR2: MRHNA and SNTAGT. In DNA, the CDR3 is TGTGCCAGCAGCTCTAGGTGGTCTTACAATGAGCAGTTCTTC. Translation gives CASSSRWSYNEQFF.

The chain has TRBV19 and TRBJ2-7; D unclear. V lost 3 bases and J lost 0, with 12 bases in between. The CDR3 is 15 residues long. Germline lookup yields CDR1 LNHDA and CDR2 SQIVND (reference sequence). The DNA for the CDR3 is TGTGCCAGTAGTATTAACCAGGCCGCCTCCTACGAGCAGTACTTC. Amino acids: CASSINQAASYEQYF. The full variable domain, completed using reference TRBV19 and TRBJ2-7, is DGGITQSPKYLFRKEGQNVTLSCEQNLNHDAMYWYRQDPGQGLRLIYYSQIVNDFQKGDIAEGYSVSREKKESFPLTVTSAQKNPTAFYLCASSINQAASYEQYFGPGTRLTVT.

The chain combines TRBV9 with TRBJ2-5; D gene unclear. V lost 0 bases to trimming and J lost 5 bases, with 14 bases between them. Germline CDR1 is SGDLS and CDR2 is YYNGEE. The CDR3 is 15 amino acids. The CDR3 DNA reads as TGTGCCAGCAGCGTAGCGGGTCCATCCTGGGAGACCCAGTACTTC. It is translated as CASSVAGPSWETQYF.